Listed here are 30 T cell receptor beta chains from one sample, sequenced in a study of shared clonotypes between healthy human individuals. Using immunoSEQ multiplex PCR, the repertoire was profiled, and TCRdb retains in-frame clones only, with some absent. The sample gives fewer than 650,000 clones, around three quarters of which show up once; 9.5% to 15% is in the top ten. The sample comprised PBMCs. Every receptor here comes from a woman aged 40 to 50 in good health. Some clones in this sample may be carry-over from other donors' samples.

In this sample, this clone turned up once. The rearrangement joins TRBV5-1 to TRBJ1-2, with D possibly TRBD1 on 6 matching bases. The CDR3 contains 15 residues. Germline V lookup: CDR1 SGHRS, CDR2 YFSETQ. V gave up 3 bases and J gave up 4 bases, with 16 bases separating them. CDR3 sequence (DNA): TGCGCCAGCAGCTATCAAGGGCAGGGGAGCTATGGCTACACCTTC. Amino acids: CASSYQGQGSYGYTF.

In regard to this clone: Given a much more abundant clone one base away, this may be a read error. The J gene is TRBJ2-7, the V gene TRBV5-1; D gene ambiguous. Trimming took 1 base from V and 2 from J, leaving 7 bases between them. The CDR3 totals 13 residues. CDR1 SGHRS and CDR2 YFSETQ come from the germline V gene. The CDR3 DNA follows: TGCGCCAGCAGCTTGAGGGTAACCTACGAGCAGTACTTC. It yields the protein CASSLRVTYEQYF. The full variable domain, completed using reference TRBV5-1 and TRBJ2-7, is KAGVTQTPRYLIKTRGQQVTLSCSPISGHRSVSWYQQTPGQGLQFLFEYFSETQRNKGNFPGRFSGRQFSNSRSEMNVSTLELGDSALYLCASSLRVTYEQYFGPGTRLTVT.

V and J are TRBV14 and TRBJ2-5; 10 bases align to TRBD2. This CDR3 has 16 residues. CDR1 SGHDN and CDR2 FVKESK come from the germline V gene. With 2 bases clipped from V and 5 bases from J, the junction kept 8 bases outside the gene matches. The CDR3 sequence: CASSQPLAGVMETQYF. DNA for the CDR3: TGTGCCAGCAGCCAACCCCTAGCGGGAGTTATGGAGACCCAGTACTTC. The complete variable domain, with remaining parts taken from reference TRBV14 and TRBJ2-5, reads EAGVTQFPSHSVIEKGQTVTLRCDPISGHDNLYWYRRVMGKEIKFLLHFVKESKQDESGMPNNRFLAERTGGTYSTLKVQPAELEDSGVYFCASSQPLAGVMETQYFGPGTRLLVL.

This clone is a singleton in its sample. V gene TRBV6-5 combines with J gene TRBJ2-5; D gene unclear. The J call could be wrong; TRBJ2-7 is a better fit for the DNA end. Germline V gene data show CDR1 as MNHEY and CDR2 as SVGAGI. This CDR3 spans 14 amino acids. CDR3 amino acids: CASSRPGRPYEQYF. The CDR3 coding sequence is TGTGCCAGCAGTCGACCCGGACGGCCCTACGAGCAGTACTTC.

This clone was recorded once. Other DNA sequences within the sample encode an identical CDR3. The chain joins TRBV7-6 to TRBJ2-7; TRBD1 or TRBD2 may be the D gene (5 bases each). V shed 1 base and J shed 2 bases, with 12 bases lying between them. The CDR3 is made up of 15 amino acids. The germline gives CDR1 SGHVS, CDR2 FNYEAQ. CDR3 sequence (DNA): TGTGCCAGCAGCTTAGGGGGTGAGGGGACCTACGAGCAGTACTTC. Translated: CASSLGGEGTYEQYF.

V usage is TRBV18 and J usage is TRBJ2-3; 11 bases match TRBD2. Germline CDR1 reads KGHSH; CDR2 reads LQKENI. This CDR3 region has 16 residues. Losses at the gene ends were 2 bases for V and 5 bases for J; bases not matched to a gene: 6. The CDR3 region has the DNA TGTGCCAGCTCACCATCCTTGACTAGCGGGAAAGATACGCAGTATTTT. It translates to CASSPSLTSGKDTQYF.

This rearrangement joins TRBV7-9 to TRBJ2-1; D gene unclear. The length of the CDR3 is 10 residues. Trimming shortened V by 4 bases and J by 16 bases, and 11 bases separated the two germline ends. The germline CDR1 and CDR2 sequences are SEHNR and FQNEAQ (reference sequence). This CDR3 reads CASSWGSPFF. CDR3 DNA sequence: TGTGCCAGCAGCTGGGGATCCCCATTCTTC.

The chain joins TRBV30 to TRBJ1-2; tentatively, D is TRBD1 (5 bases). The CDR3 is made up of 13 amino acids. The germline gives CDR1 GTSNPN, CDR2 SVGIG (reference sequence). The V gene lost 0 bases and the J gene lost 13 bases, with 18 bases spanning the gap. CDR3 DNA: TGTGCCTGGAGTGTACAGGTGTCAGTTCTCGGCACCTTC. Protein: CAWSVQVSVLGTF.

V and J are TRBV19 and TRBJ1-2, with D unresolved. This CDR3 is built from 12 residues. V was clipped by 4 bases and J by 8 bases, with 11 bases between them. Germline V gene sequence: CDR1 LNHDA, CDR2 SQIVND (reference sequence). CDR3 in amino acids: CASSKAAEGYTF. The CDR3 DNA reads as TGTGCCAGTAGTAAGGCTGCTGAAGGCTACACCTTC.

This clone was counted a few times. V gene TRBV5-1 combines with J gene TRBJ1-1; D not resolved. This CDR3 region has 16 residues. Germline V gene sequence: CDR1 SGHRS, CDR2 YFSETQ. Trimming cost V 2 bases and J 0 bases, with 14 bases left between them. The CDR3 loop reads CASSFGVTNMNTEAFF. The CDR3 region has the DNA TGCGCCAGCAGCTTCGGGGTTACTAATATGAACACTGAAGCTTTCTTT.

The V gene is TRBV9, the J gene TRBJ2-1, with 11 bases identical to TRBD2. Germline V CDR1 and CDR2: SGDLS, YYNGEE. The CDR3 sequence is 16 residues long. The V gene end was trimmed by 4 bases and the J gene end by 3 bases; junction bases not matched to a gene: 6. This chain's CDR3 is CASSTTSGNHYNEQFF. The CDR3, as DNA: TGTGCCAGCAGCACGACTAGCGGGAACCACTACAATGAGCAGTTCTTC.

The rearrangement links TRBV19 to TRBJ1-2, with D perhaps matching TRBD1 (6 bases). Germline V gene sequence: CDR1 LNHDA, CDR2 SQIVND (reference sequence). The length of the CDR3 is 15 residues. V was pared by 5 bases and J by 0 bases, with 13 bases between. Written as DNA, the CDR3 is TGTGCCAGTAGTCCTCAGACAGGCGCTAACTATGGCTACACCTTC. Protein sequence: CASSPQTGANYGYTF.

The gene calls are TRBV4-1 and TRBJ2-1, with 8 bases identical to TRBD2. The CDR3 is 14 residues long. With V trimmed by 4 bases and J by 4 bases, 3 bases remained unmatched. From germline, CDR1 is MGHRA and CDR2 YSYEKL. The CDR3 loop is CASSRRGGYNEQFF. The CDR3 nucleotides read TGCGCCAGCAGCCGGCGCGGGGGGTACAATGAGCAGTTCTTC.

This clone was detected once. The chain carries TRBV4-2 and TRBJ2-5, with 10 positions matching TRBD1. V was pared by 1 base and J by 4 bases, with 3 bases of the junction left unmatched. The germline gives CDR1 LGHNA, CDR2 YNFKEQ. CDR3 length: 15 residues. As DNA, the CDR3 is TGTGCCAGCAGCCAAGCCGGGACAGGGGCAGAGACCCAGTACTTC. As protein: CASSQAGTGAETQYF.

The chain links TRBV29-1 to TRBJ1-2; 8 bases are shared with TRBD1. V trimming: 4 bases; J trimming: 8 bases; junction bases outside the gene matches: 3. The germline V gene encodes CDR1 SQVTM and CDR2 ANQGSEA. The CDR3 consists of 11 residues. The CDR3 nucleotides are TGCAGCGTTGGGACAGGGTACGGCTACACCTTC. Translating gives CSVGTGYGYTF.

V and J are TRBV2 and TRBJ2-2; D perhaps matches TRBD1 (5 bases). The CDR3 runs 13 residues. Germline CDR1 SNHLY, CDR2 FYNNEI. V lost 7 bases and J 7 bases, leaving 13 bases between the germline ends. CDR3 sequence: CASTLTVSGELFF. DNA of the CDR3: TGTGCCAGCACACTGACAGTGAGCGGGGAGCTGTTTTTT.

This clone was seen a few times. A much bigger clone sits one base away, suggesting this may be a read error. V is TRBV5-6 and J is TRBJ1-1; D is ambiguous. Looked up from germline, CDR1 is SGHDT and CDR2 is YYEEEE. The CDR3 has 13 amino acids. Trimming shortened V by 2 bases and J by 2 bases, and 7 bases separated the two germline ends. DNA for the CDR3: TGTGCCAGCAGCTTAACGGGAAACACTGAAGCTTTCTTT. Translating gives CASSLTGNTEAFF.

The V and J genes are TRBV27 and TRBJ2-5; weak D call: TRBD1 (6 bases). Trimming took off 6 bases at V and 4 bases at J, with 15 bases between the two ends. Germline CDR1 reads MNHEY; CDR2 reads SMNVEV (reference sequence). The CDR3 runs to 14 residues. The CDR3 sequence: CASRSEGVGETQYF. DNA of the CDR3: TGTGCCAGCAGGTCCGAGGGGGTCGGAGAGACCCAGTACTTC.

With respect to this clone: A clone one base away is much larger, so this may be a read error. The J gene is TRBJ2-7, the V gene TRBV30, with a tentative D call TRBD1 (6 bases). Germline-derived CDR1 and CDR2 are GTSNPN and SVGIG (reference sequence). The CDR3 extends over 13 amino acids. In DNA, the CDR3 is TGTGCCAGGAGTCACCCAGGACAGAACGAGCAGTACTTC. This codes for CARSHPGQNEQYF.

Turning to this clone: A much larger clone differs by one base, so this may be a read error. In this CDR3 the conserved last residue, phenylalanine or tryptophan, is missing, so a read error is likely. The chain carries TRBV6-5 and TRBJ1-1; TRBD1 aligns across 7 bases. Germline CDR1 MNHEY, CDR2 SVGAGI. The V gene end was trimmed by 4 bases and the J gene end by 4 bases; junction bases not matched to a gene: 6. The CDR3 extends over 14 amino acids. The CDR3 DNA reads TGTGCCAGCAGTTCCACAGGGGATGGCACTGAAGCTTTCCTT. Residues: CASSSTGDGTEAFL.

The chain uses TRBV2 and TRBJ2-1, with 12 bases that match TRBD2. The germline V gene encodes CDR1 SNHLY and CDR2 FYNNEI. The V and J ends lost 10 bases and 5 bases, in that order; junction bases with no gene match: 6. The CDR3 loop spans 14 amino acids. The DNA for the CDR3 is TGTGCCACGCAACGGACTAGCGGGAACAATGAGCAGTTCTTC. Translation gives CATQRTSGNNEQFF.

The chain recombines TRBV28 with TRBJ2-7; weak D call: TRBD1 (5 bases). This CDR3 has 14 amino acids. Trimming took off 8 bases at V and 9 bases at J, with 23 bases between the two ends. The germline gives CDR1 MDHEN, CDR2 SYDVKM. The CDR3 protein is CASSFPRAWQGQYF. CDR3 nucleotides: TGTGCCAGCTCCTTTCCAAGGGCGTGGCAGGGGCAGTACTTC. Supplemented by reference TRBV28 and TRBJ2-7, the full variable domain reads DVKVTQSSRYLVKRTGEKVFLECVQDMDHENMFWYRQDPGLGLRLIYFSYDVKMKEKGDIPEGYSVSREKKERFSLILESASTNQTSMYLCASSFPRAWQGQYFGPGTRLTVT.

The sample holds a few counts of this clone. A much more abundant neighbour one base away suggests this may be a read error. The chain carries TRBV29-1 and TRBJ1-5, with TRBD1 matching over 8 bases. CDR3 size: 14 residues. V trimming: 3 bases; J trimming: 9 bases; junction bases outside the gene matches: 10. Germline CDR1 reads SQVTM; CDR2 reads ANQGSEA. CDR3 sequence reads: CSVDGTGPLWPQHF. For the CDR3, the DNA is TGCAGCGTTGATGGGACAGGTCCCCTGTGGCCCCAGCATTTT.

The CDR3 DNA reads TGCAGCGTTGTTTCCGGGTCTAATGAAAAACTGTTTTTT. Translating it yields CSVVSGSNEKLFF. The chain joins TRBV29-1 to TRBJ1-4; D unclear. This CDR3 region has 13 residues. Looked up from germline, CDR1 is SQVTM and CDR2 is ANQGSEA. Trimming removed 4 bases at V and 3 bases at J, with 9 bases between.

The V and J genes are TRBV9 and TRBJ2-7; 10 bases fit TRBD2. The J segment lost 7 bases and the V segment lost 3 bases, leaving 10 bases of the junction unmatched. Germline CDR1 reads SGDLS; CDR2 reads YYNGEE. The CDR3 is made up of 15 amino acids. CDR3 in amino acids: CASSGQREGRREQYF. The CDR3, as DNA: TGTGCCAGCAGCGGCCAGCGGGAGGGCCGAAGGGAGCAGTACTTC.

Comment on this clone: The sample contains more than one DNA sequence encoding this CDR3. The chain uses TRBV2 and TRBJ2-5; the D is unclear. CDR3 length: 13 residues. V was cut by 3 bases and J by 2 bases, with 7 bases left in between. Germline assignment: CDR1 SNHLY and CDR2 FYNNEI. The CDR3 DNA is TGTGCCAGCAGTGAGTACGGGCAAGAGACCCAGTACTTC. It specifies CASSEYGQETQYF.

Comments on this clone: This CDR3 is missing its conserved last phenylalanine or tryptophan, likely due to a read error. The chain recombines TRBV10-2 with TRBJ2-7; D tentatively fits TRBD1 or TRBD2 (5 bases each). Germline CDR1 reads WSHSY; CDR2 reads SAAADI. There are 15 residues in the CDR3. CDR3 in amino acids: CASGGIWGNSYKQYS. In DNA, the CDR3 is TGCGCCAGCGGGGGAATTTGGGGAAACTCCTACAAGCAGTACTCC.

The chain is built from TRBV11-1 and TRBJ2-1; 11 bases align to TRBD2. The V segment lost 5 bases and the J segment 3 bases; nucleotides outside the gene matches: 3. The CDR3 contains 15 residues. CDR1 and CDR2 from the germline V gene are SGHAT and FQDESV (reference sequence). The CDR3 region is CASSVGTSGYNEQFF. The CDR3, as DNA: TGTGCCAGCAGCGTCGGGACTAGCGGCTACAATGAGCAGTTCTTC.

This sequence joins TRBV6-6 and TRBJ2-1; 7 positions agree with TRBD2. J lost 6 bases, V lost 0 bases, and 8 bases had no gene match. Germline V gene lookup returns CDR1 MNHNY and CDR2 SVGAGI (reference sequence). CDR3 length equals 16 residues. CDR3 loop: CASSYSGLAEGNEQFF. Here the CDR3 DNA reads TGTGCCAGCAGTTACTCCGGGCTAGCGGAAGGCAATGAGCAGTTCTTC.

The chain is built from TRBV6-6 and TRBJ1-1; possible D gene TRBD1, 6 bases. The CDR3 sequence is 16 residues long. Germline assignment: CDR1 MNHNY and CDR2 SVGAGI (reference sequence). Trimming left V 3 bases short and J 1 base short, with 15 bases between. The CDR3 coding sequence is TGTGCCAGCAGTTATGGGGGCCCAACTAAGAACACTGAAGCTTTCTTT. This gives the protein CASSYGGPTKNTEAFF.